This entry concerns a single T cell receptor beta chain. Sequencing used immunoSEQ multiplex PCR; TCRdb keeps in-frame clones, though not all of them. The data hold fewer than 85,000 clones, with roughly four fifths observed a single time. Germline V gene sequence: CDR1 SGHTA, CDR2 FQGNSA. This CDR3 region has 13 residues. V lost 5 bases to trimming and J lost 8 bases; unmatched junction nucleotides: 6. These data belong to a study of OX40 agonist ivuxolimab in advanced cancers. This clonotype was obtained from an adult with an advanced solid tumor such as melanoma, head and neck, liver or kidney cancer. This chain links TRBV7-2 with TRBJ1-2; 9 nucleotides align to TRBD1. The sequencing here drew on CD4+ or CD8+ T cells sorted from blood, taken in a trial of the OX40 agonist ivuxolimab. This chain's CDR3 is CASSPQGARGYTF. The CDR3 DNA follows: TGTGCCAGCAGCCCACAGGGGGCGCGGGGCTACACCTTC.